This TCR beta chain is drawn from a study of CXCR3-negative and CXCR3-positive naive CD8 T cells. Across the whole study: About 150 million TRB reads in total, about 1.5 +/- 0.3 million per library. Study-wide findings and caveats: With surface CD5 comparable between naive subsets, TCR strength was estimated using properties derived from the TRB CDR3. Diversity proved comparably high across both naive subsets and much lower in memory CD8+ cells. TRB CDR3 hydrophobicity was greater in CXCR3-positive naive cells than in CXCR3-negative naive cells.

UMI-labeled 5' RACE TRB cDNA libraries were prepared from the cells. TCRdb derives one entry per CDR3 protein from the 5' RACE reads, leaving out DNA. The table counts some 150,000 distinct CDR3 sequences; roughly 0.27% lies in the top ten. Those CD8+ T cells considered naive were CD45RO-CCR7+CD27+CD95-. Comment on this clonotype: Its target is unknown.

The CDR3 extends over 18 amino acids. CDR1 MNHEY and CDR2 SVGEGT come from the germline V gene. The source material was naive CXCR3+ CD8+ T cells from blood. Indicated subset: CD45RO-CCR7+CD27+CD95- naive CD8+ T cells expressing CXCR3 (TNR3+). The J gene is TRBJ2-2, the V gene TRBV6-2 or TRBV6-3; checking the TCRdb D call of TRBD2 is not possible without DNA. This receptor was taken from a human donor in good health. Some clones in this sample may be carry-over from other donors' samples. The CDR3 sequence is CASSYTPASGGATGELFF.